This TCR beta chain was observed in a study of blood T cell repertoires in COVID-19. CDR1 LGHDT and CDR2 YNNKEL come from the germline V gene (reference sequence). V trimming: 4 bases; J trimming: 4 bases; junction bases outside the gene matches: 4. The CDR3 runs 13 residues. Original data processing: Cell counts per sample came from amplifying reference gene primers. Generated by immunoSEQ multiplex PCR, the TCRdb table keeps only in-frame clones and is missing some. Clone size and V and J calls were adopted from that table, with D and trimming inferred from the DNA. The data contain around 94,000 clones, roughly 85% of them seen just once; the ten biggest clones take up over 2%.

The sample comprised peripheral blood. J is TRBJ2-7 and V is TRBV3-1 (or the pseudogene TRBV3-2); 7 bases are shared with TRBD1. The clonotype comes from a man aged 50 to 60 with active COVID-19. CDR3 amino acids: CASSRDRLYEQYF. CDR3 nucleotides: TGTGCCAGCAGCCGGGACAGATTATACGAGCAGTACTTC.